This entry concerns a single TCR beta chain. Antigen specificity is unknown. Primers: 60 Vbeta forward and 13 Jbeta reverse. As handled by the study authors: It was a later analysis that counted about 80 million unique TCR beta chains, of which some 12 million were shared. Sequencing used immunoSEQ multiplex PCR; TCRdb keeps in-frame clones, though not all of them. That table gives V, J and clone size, and the DNA gave D and trimming. The repertoire holds 170,000 or so clones, approximately 84% seen once, with 4.8% in the top ten. This record comes from a study of cytomegalovirus exposure and HLA in healthy donors. Study-wide context: An early data release held 80 million or so unique TCRs from HLA-typed donors.

Study-wide results and limits: Diagnosis of cytomegalovirus status made by the classifier reportedly showed high specificity and sensitivity.

Germline loops: CDR1 SGHRS, CDR2 YFSETQ. V was pared by 3 bases and J by 0 bases, with 8 bases between. The CDR3 runs 14 residues. Sequencing input: PBMCs. The gene calls are TRBV5-1 and TRBJ2-3; D is perhaps TRBD1 (6 bases). The TCR was taken from a man younger than 35 in good health and CMV-seronegative. The CDR3 region is CASSSQGSTDTQYF. The DNA for the CDR3 is TGCGCCAGCAGCTCCCAGGGGAGCACAGATACGCAGTATTTT.